Below, 12 T cell receptor beta chains from the same sample are listed, as sequenced in a study of shared clonotypes between healthy human individuals. Using immunoSEQ multiplex PCR, the repertoire was profiled, and TCRdb retains in-frame clones only, with some absent. The table has approximately 180,000 clones, approximately 92% seen once. Sequencing was performed on naive CD4+ T cells sorted from blood. Described subset: CD45RA+ positively selected. The origin of the receptors is a woman in her 30s in good health.

This chain links TRBV28 with TRBJ1-4; TRBD1 matches at 8 bases. The trim removed 3 bases at V and 4 bases at J, leaving 10 bases unmatched. The CDR3 covers 17 residues. Per germline, CDR1 MDHEN and CDR2 SYDVKM. The CDR3 reads CASSFILGTGINEKLFF. DNA for the CDR3: TGTGCCAGCAGTTTTATTTTGGGGACAGGAATTAATGAAAAACTGTTTTTT.

This sequence joins TRBV10-3 and TRBJ2-7; D is possibly TRBD1 (5 bases). CDR1 and CDR2 (germline): ENHRY, SYGVKD. The CDR3 contains 15 residues. The germline V and J ends were trimmed by 0 bases and 1 base, with 10 bases remaining between them. DNA for the CDR3: TGTGCCATCAGTGAGTCGACGAGACAGTCCTACGAGCAGTACTTC. It encodes CAISESTRQSYEQYF.

CDR3 in DNA: TGTGCCAGCTCACCTTTAAGGACGAGGACAGGGGTACCACTAGACACAGATACGCAGTATTTT. Translated, it gives CASSPLRTRTGVPLDTDTQYF. The chain links TRBV18 to TRBJ2-3; 9 nucleotides align to TRBD1. The length of the CDR3 is 21 residues. The germline V gene has CDR1 KGHSH and CDR2 LQKENI. V lost 3 bases, J lost 2 bases, and 21 bases stayed unmatched.

CDR3 in DNA: TGTGCCAGCAGTTACTCAGGGGCAGGGCCCTCCTACGAGCAGTACTTC. Its translation: CASSYSGAGPSYEQYF. V is TRBV6-5 and J is TRBJ2-7; a possible D gene is TRBD1 (5 bases). The CDR3 totals 16 residues. V lost 0 bases and J 0 bases, leaving 12 bases between the germline ends. Germline V gene data show CDR1 as MNHEY and CDR2 as SVGAGI.

This clone occurred a few times. This chain links TRBV29-1 with TRBJ2-7; D ambiguous. Trimming removed 5 bases from V and 6 bases from J, with 11 bases in between. Germline V gene lookup returns CDR1 SQVTM and CDR2 ANQGSEA. This CDR3 spans 11 amino acids. DNA for the CDR3: TGCAGCGTTCAACTGTGGGCCGAGCAGTACTTC. This translates into CSVQLWAEQYF.

The V gene is TRBV10-2, the J gene TRBJ2-2; 9 positions match TRBD2. Germline trimming cut 4 bases from V and 4 bases from J; bases unmatched to any gene: 7. CDR1 is WSHSY and CDR2 is SAAADI in the germline V gene. This CDR3 region has 16 residues. CDR3 region: CASSGSGRPGTGELFF. As DNA, the CDR3 is TGCGCCAGCAGTGGGAGCGGGAGGCCGGGCACCGGGGAGCTGTTTTTT.

This rearrangement joins TRBV2 to TRBJ2-7; D is perhaps TRBD1 (5 bases). The germline V gene has CDR1 SNHLY and CDR2 FYNNEI. Deletions cut 3 bases from V and 3 bases from J, with 12 bases between. The CDR3 length is 14 residues. CDR3 nucleotides: TGTGCCAGCAGTGAGCGGCAGGGCTTCTACGAGCAGTACTTC. Its translation is CASSERQGFYEQYF. Looking up the rest from reference TRBV2 and TRBJ2-7 gives the full variable domain: EPEVTQTPSHQVTQMGQEVILRCVPISNHLYFYWYRQILGQKVEFLVSFYNNEISEKSEIFDDQFSVERPDGSNFTLKIRSTKLEDSAMYFCASSERQGFYEQYFGPGTRLTVT.

V usage is TRBV27 and J usage is TRBJ2-7; a possible D gene is TRBD1 (5 bases). The CDR3 sequence is 13 residues long. The V end lost 5 bases, the J end lost 5 bases, and 13 bases lay between the germline ends. Germline assignment: CDR1 MNHEY and CDR2 SMNVEV (reference sequence). The CDR3 DNA reads TGTGCCAGCAGTCTCACCCAGGGTAACGAGCAGTACTTC. It codes for CASSLTQGNEQYF.

This sequence joins TRBV10-1 and TRBJ2-7; D is possibly TRBD1 (5 bases). V lost 6 bases, J lost 0 bases, and 12 bases lay in between. The CDR3 covers 14 residues. Germline V gene sequence: CDR1 WNHNN, CDR2 SYGVQD (reference sequence). CDR3 protein: CASRDRQSSYEQYF. The DNA for the CDR3 is TGCGCCAGCAGGGACCGACAGAGCTCCTACGAGCAGTACTTC.

The V call is TRBV7-9, the J call TRBJ2-7; D remains ambiguous. Germline CDR1 reads SEHNR; CDR2 reads FQNEAQ (reference sequence). The CDR3 totals 13 residues. Trimming pared 3 bases from V and 0 bases from J, leaving 6 bases between. CDR3 DNA: TGTGCCAGCAGCTTTGAGAGCTCCTACGAGCAGTACTTC. Protein sequence: CASSFESSYEQYF.

V and J are TRBV27 and TRBJ2-7; D is unclear. This CDR3 has 12 amino acids. Germline lookup yields CDR1 MNHEY and CDR2 SMNVEV (reference sequence). V gave up 6 bases and J gave up 7 bases, with 13 bases separating them. DNA for the CDR3: TGTGCCAGCAGAGGTTTAGGAAGTGAGCAGTACTTC. Translating gives CASRGLGSEQYF.

The chain couples TRBV18 to TRBJ2-7; D is uncertain. Germline V gene data show CDR1 as KGHSH and CDR2 as LQKENI. This CDR3 is 14 amino acids long. Trimming pared 2 bases from V and 3 bases from J, leaving 11 bases between. The CDR3 nucleotides are TGTGCCAGCTCACCAGTTTACAACATCTACGAGCAGTACTTC. Translated: CASSPVYNIYEQYF.